This T cell receptor (beta chain) was observed in a study of long-term antiretroviral therapy in people with HIV. This clone was picked up a small number of times. The run of the v3.0 immunoSEQ assay was at survey level. Libraries were prepared by immunoSEQ multiplex PCR; TCRdb keeps only in-frame clonotypes and omits some of them. The table lists approximately 29,000 clones, more than 75% of them singletons. The V gene's germline CDR1 is LNHDA and CDR2 SQIVND (reference sequence). V was clipped by 3 bases and J by 4 bases, with 7 bases between them. This CDR3 contains 13 residues. The material sequenced was unsorted PBMCs, taken 0.5 years after starting antiretroviral therapy. The clonotype was recovered from a woman aged 18 to 35 with HIV. This chain links TRBV19 with TRBJ1-5; D not certain. The CDR3 DNA follows: TGTGCCAGTAGTATTCTCGGGAATCAGCCCCAGCATTTT. Translation gives CASSILGNQPQHF.